The 7 T cell receptor beta chains below come from one sample, sequenced in a study of regulatory T cells in long-lasting Graves disease. Sample time point: persistent/refractory GD, antithyroid drugs over 5 years with positive TRAb. From RNA extracted from PBMCs, the TCR library was made. Combining iRepertoire HTBI primers with Arm-PCR of CDR3 regions, the authors built TCR beta libraries. From the multiplex PCR reads, TCRdb called clonotypes with MiXCR, one entry per CDR3 protein. The repertoire holds 500,000 to 700,000 distinct CDR3 sequences, about 30% seen once, with about 42% in the top ten. This specimen consisted of peripheral blood mononuclear cells (PBMCs), obtained when the disease was refractory, from a patient treated with antithyroid drugs. The receptors derive from a female donor with Graves disease.

This clonotype was observed a handful of times. The rearrangement uses TRBV28 and TRBJ1-4; no clear D. CDR1 MDHEN and CDR2 SYDVKM come from the germline V gene. Trimming cost V 1 base and J 8 bases, with 8 bases left between them. CDR3 length equals 13 residues. The CDR3 sequence is CASSLLVWEKLFF. The CDR3, as DNA: TGTGCCAGCAGTTTATTGGTATGGGAAAAACTGTTTTTT. Full variable domain (remainder filled in from reference TRBV28 and TRBJ1-4): DVKVTQSSRYLVKRTGEKVFLECVQDMDHENMFWYRQDPGLGLRLIYFSYDVKMKEKGDIPEGYSVSREKKERFSLILESASTNQTSMYLCASSLLVWEKLFFGSGTQLSVL.

The chain employs TRBV12-3 or TRBV12-4 and TRBJ1-6, with D uncertain. V gave up 2 bases and J gave up 9 bases, with 14 bases separating them. The CDR3 covers 15 residues. The CDR3 sequence: CASSLWAGDSSPLHF. CDR3 bases: TGTGCCAGCAGTTTATGGGCCGGGGATAGTTCACCCCTCCACTTT.

The V call is TRBV30, the J call TRBJ1-4, with D possibly matching TRBD1 (6 bases). Germline loops: CDR1 GTSNPN, CDR2 SVGIG (reference sequence). The CDR3 is made up of 14 amino acids. With 1 base removed from V and 3 bases from J, the gap between germline ends came to 9 bases. The CDR3 region is CAWSEEGANEKLFF. The CDR3 nucleotides read TGTGCCTGGAGTGAAGAGGGGGCTAATGAAAAACTGTTTTTT. The whole variable domain, remainder taken from reference TRBV30 and TRBJ1-4, is SQTIHQWPATLVQPVGSPLSLECTVEGTSNPNLYWYRQAAGRGLQLLFYSVGIGQISSEVPQNLSASRPQDRQFILSSKKLLLSDSGFYLCAWSEEGANEKLFFGSGTQLSVL.

This clonotype was observed a handful of times. The gene calls are TRBV20-1 and TRBJ2-5; D is possibly TRBD2 (5 bases). The germline CDR1 and CDR2 sequences are DFQATT and SNEGSKA (reference sequence). The CDR3 consists of 15 residues. The germline V and J ends were trimmed by 1 base and 1 base, with 13 bases remaining between them. The CDR3 bases are TGCAGTGCTAGAGCATTGGCGGGCCGCCAAGAGACCCAGTACTTC. Encoded protein: CSARALAGRQETQYF.

This clonotype was seen a handful of times. The V call is TRBV7-3, the J call TRBJ2-7; the match to TRBD2 covers 9 bases. Trimming at V came to 5 bases and at J to 4 bases, leaving 9 bases not matched to a gene. The CDR3 consists of 15 residues. Per the germline V gene, CDR1 is SGHTA and CDR2 is FQGTGA. CDR3 DNA: TGTGCCAGCAGCCCCCTGGGGAGCGGGAGGTACGAGCAGTACTTC. Protein product: CASSPLGSGRYEQYF.

This clonotype was observed many times. J is TRBJ1-2 and V is TRBV28; possibly TRBD1 for D (5 bases). Trimming cost V 8 bases and J 2 bases, with 18 bases left between them. CDR1 and CDR2 from the germline V gene are MDHEN and SYDVKM. This CDR3 has 15 residues. The CDR3 coding sequence is TGTGCCAGCCAAACGGGTGGGACCCGAAACTATGGCTACACCTTC. The encoded protein is CASQTGGTRNYGYTF.

The chain carries TRBV6-1 and TRBJ1-1, with D perhaps matching TRBD1 (6 bases). The V gene's germline CDR1 is MNHNS and CDR2 SASEGT. The CDR3 has 14 amino acids. V was shortened by 5 bases and J by 1 base, with 11 bases between the two germline ends. DNA of the CDR3: TGTGCCAGCAGTCCTTCGGGACAGAACACTGAAGCTTTCTTT. This codes for CASSPSGQNTEAFF.